Below, 16 T cell receptor beta chains from the same sample are listed, as sequenced in a study of cytomegalovirus exposure and HLA in healthy donors. It was with 60 Vbeta and 13 Jbeta primers that the PCR ran. TCRdb's copy holds only in-frame clones and misses some; the assay was immunoSEQ multiplex PCR. The sample has 100,000 to 150,000 clones; roughly two thirds are singletons. The sequencing sample was made of PBMCs. These receptors came from a man in his thirties or forties in good health and CMV-seropositive.

The CDR3 here is CAWKGIGNTIYF. CDR3 nucleotides: TGTGCCTGGAAGGGGATAGGAAACACCATATATTTT. V is TRBV30 and J is TRBJ1-3; tentatively, D is TRBD1 (5 bases). The CDR3 runs 12 residues. V dropped 4 bases and J dropped 4 bases, with 8 bases sitting between them. Per the germline V gene, CDR1 is GTSNPN and CDR2 is SVGIG (reference sequence).

This chain joins TRBV2 and TRBJ1-2, with D possibly TRBD1 on 5 matching bases. Trimming removed 4 bases at V and 1 base at J, with 16 bases between. The CDR3 runs to 16 residues. Germline V gene lookup returns CDR1 SNHLY and CDR2 FYNNEI. The CDR3 loop reads CASSAPFADSNYGYTF. CDR3 nucleotide sequence: TGTGCCAGCAGTGCCCCGTTCGCAGACAGTAACTATGGCTACACCTTC.

The rearrangement links TRBV5-4 to TRBJ1-4; a possible D gene is TRBD1 (5 bases). The ends were cut back, 2 bases at V and 3 bases at J, with 8 bases in the middle. This CDR3 region has 14 residues. The germline CDR1 and CDR2 sequences are SGHNT and YYREEE (reference sequence). As DNA, the CDR3 is TGTGCCAGCAGCTTCGGGGGGGCTAATGAAAAACTGTTTTTT. Translation gives CASSFGGANEKLFF.

The chain couples TRBV19 to TRBJ1-5, with D unresolved. This CDR3 comprises 14 residues. Germline CDR1 LNHDA, CDR2 SQIVND (reference sequence). V lost 4 bases to trimming and J lost 1 base, with 8 bases between them. This CDR3 is CASSRSSSNQPQHF. The CDR3 DNA is TGTGCCAGTAGTAGGAGCAGCAGCAATCAGCCCCAGCATTTT.

The V call is TRBV5-4, the J call TRBJ2-1; D not resolved. V lost 4 bases and J lost 8, with 7 bases in between. The length of the CDR3 is 11 residues. Looked up from germline, CDR1 is SGHNT and CDR2 is YYREEE (reference sequence). Written as DNA, the CDR3 is TGTGCCAGCAGCCTATTCCATGAGCAGTTCTTC. This gives the protein CASSLFHEQFF.

The rearrangement links TRBV19 to TRBJ2-1, with D possibly TRBD2 on 6 matching bases. CDR3 size: 13 residues. Germline V lookup: CDR1 LNHDA, CDR2 SQIVND (reference sequence). V lost 0 bases to trimming and J lost 9 bases, with 9 bases between them. The CDR3 sequence is CASSIEGGSEQFF. The CDR3, as DNA: TGTGCCAGTAGTATAGAGGGAGGCTCTGAGCAGTTCTTC.

The rearrangement joins TRBV6-5 to TRBJ2-7, with TRBD1 identical over 7 bases. The CDR3 covers 14 residues. Germline V gene data show CDR1 as MNHEY and CDR2 as SVGAGI. V shed 5 bases, J shed 2 bases, and the junction held 6 bases outside the gene matches. The CDR3 loop reads CASSRQGWAYEQYF. In DNA form, the CDR3 reads TGTGCCAGCAGTCGACAGGGATGGGCCTACGAGCAGTACTTC.

The rearrangement links TRBV18 to TRBJ2-5; 7 positions match TRBD1. With 6 bases clipped from V and 0 bases from J, the junction kept 7 bases outside the gene matches. Germline CDR1 is KGHSH and CDR2 is LQKENI. The CDR3 contains 15 residues. The CDR3 reads CASSKGQSYQETQYF. CDR3 coding DNA: TGTGCCAGCTCTAAGGGACAGTCCTACCAAGAGACCCAGTACTTC.

This clone has a single count. The rearrangement joins TRBV10-3 to TRBJ2-7; TRBD1 is a possible D gene (5 bases). Germline CDR1 ENHRY, CDR2 SYGVKD. V dropped 3 bases and J dropped 2 bases, with 11 bases sitting between them. This CDR3 spans 14 amino acids. The CDR3 DNA is TGTGCCATCAGTGAAGTCAGGGCTACCTACGAGCAGTACTTC. Translated: CAISEVRATYEQYF.

Regarding this clone: An end of the junction does not agree with germline; a read error may underlie this. The J gene is TRBJ2-1, the V gene TRBV7-7; 8 bases line up with TRBD1. The germline CDR1 and CDR2 sequences are SSHAT and FNYEAQ (reference sequence). CDR3 length: 14 residues. CDR3 bases: TGTGCTAGCAGCCGGACAGGGTTGGACAATGAGCAGTTCTTC. Protein product: CASSRTGLDNEQFF.

The chain employs TRBV27 and TRBJ1-2; D ambiguous. CDR3 length equals 13 residues. Germline V lookup: CDR1 MNHEY, CDR2 SMNVEV (reference sequence). V gave up 2 bases and J gave up 3 bases, with 7 bases separating them. CDR3 in amino acids: CASSLNLDYGYTF. The CDR3 bases are TGTGCCAGCAGTTTAAATTTAGACTATGGCTACACCTTC.

The gene calls are TRBV30 and TRBJ1-6; 9 positions agree with TRBD1. This CDR3 has 15 residues. Per the germline V gene, CDR1 is GTSNPN and CDR2 is SVGIG (reference sequence). Losses at the gene ends were 4 bases for V and 10 bases for J; bases not matched to a gene: 11. The CDR3 loop reads CAWKYGDREGSPLHF. The CDR3 DNA follows: TGTGCCTGGAAATATGGGGACAGGGAAGGGTCACCCCTCCACTTT.

A single count supports this clone. The V gene is TRBV28, the J gene TRBJ2-1, with a tentative D call TRBD2 (6 bases). Germline V lookup: CDR1 MDHEN, CDR2 SYDVKM. The V gene lost 1 base and the J gene lost 3 bases, with 16 bases spanning the gap. This CDR3 region has 17 residues. The CDR3 reads CASSLSMWRELYNEQFF. The CDR3 nucleotides read TGTGCCAGCAGTTTATCAATGTGGCGGGAACTCTACAATGAGCAGTTCTTC.

In its sample, this clone was seen a few times. The rearrangement links TRBV6-1 to TRBJ1-4; D possibly corresponds to TRBD1 (5 bases). The CDR3 covers 16 residues. Germline CDR1 reads MNHNS; CDR2 reads SASEGT. V dropped 3 bases and J dropped 7 bases, with 18 bases sitting between them. The CDR3 nucleotides read TGTGCCAGCAGTGAGTGGGCCTGGGGCATGGGTGAAAAACTGTTTTTT. This translates into CASSEWAWGMGEKLFF.

The rearrangement uses TRBV4-2 and TRBJ2-7; TRBD2 aligns across 7 bases. Germline V gene lookup returns CDR1 LGHNA and CDR2 YNFKEQ. This CDR3 comprises 18 residues. The junction had 12 bases not matched to a gene; V was cut back by 0 bases and J by 1 base. The CDR3 region has the DNA TGTGCCAGCAGCCAAGATCCTTTTGGGGGAGGGCCGTCCTACGAGCAGTACTTC. Residues: CASSQDPFGGGPSYEQYF.

This clone was seen a single time. The J gene is TRBJ2-4, the V gene TRBV7-2; 8 positions match TRBD1. Per the germline V gene, CDR1 is SGHTA and CDR2 is FQGNSA. The ends lost 5 bases at V and 2 bases at J; junction bases unmatched: 5. The CDR3 extends over 15 amino acids. CDR3 DNA: TGTGCCAGCAGCGTTACAGGGGGACCCAAAAACATTCAGTACTTC. Translated: CASSVTGGPKNIQYF.